This T cell receptor beta chain was retrieved from a study of cytomegalovirus exposure and HLA in healthy donors. Study background: The study placed 80% to 85% of its approximately 380 genotyped donors in the Caucasian-associated ancestry cluster.

Germline assignment: CDR1 SEHNR and CDR2 FQNEAQ (reference sequence). This CDR3 region has 12 residues. Trimming pared 3 bases from V and 3 bases from J, leaving 6 bases between. Study-level points and caveats: Cytomegalovirus association was assigned to some 160 TCR beta chains. Per published reports, the classifier diagnosed cytomegalovirus status with high specificity and sensitivity. What TCR beta sequences reportedly achieved was accurate prediction of HLA-A and HLA-B alleles in most subjects.

The PCR contained 60 Vbeta and 13 Jbeta primers. Assay used: immunoSEQ multiplex PCR; TCRdb lists only in-frame clones, some missing. Of fewer than 130,000 clones detected, more than 65% appear once; the ten largest clones hold around 6.6%. In regard to this clone: Its antigen is currently unknown.

The chain employs TRBV7-9 and TRBJ2-7; D gene uncertain. Material: PBMCs. The receptor was derived from a man younger than 40 in good health and CMV-seropositive. CDR3 nucleotides: TGTGCCAGCAGCTTTTCGGGCTACGAGCAGTACTTC. Encoded protein: CASSFSGYEQYF.